Listed below are T cell receptor beta chains from one sample, sequenced in a study of T-cell reconstitution after alpha-beta-depleted transplantation in children. From the PCR reads, TCRdb called clonotypes with MiXCR, one entry per CDR3 protein. The table lists fewer than 500,000 distinct CDR3 sequences, 43% of them singletons. The source was PBMCs, collected before TCRalphabeta/CD19-depleted stem cell transplant. These receptors all come from a girl under 10 years old with aplastic anemia, due to receive a stem cell transplant. CDR3s include the opening cysteine and the closing phenylalanine or tryptophan. Fields, in order: J gene, D gene, clone size, V gene, CDR3 protein, CDR3 DNA. The D gene is left open where the match is weak. Rows give clone size only sometimes, using once, few, many, or a class for an expanded clone.

>TRBJ1-5|NA|NA|TRBV6-1
CASNGHVDQPQHF
TGTGCCAGCAATGGACATGTGGATCAGCCCCAGCATTTT
>TRBJ2-7|NA|few|TRBV5-1
CASSLGDRPYEQYF
TGCGCCAGCAGCTTGGGAGACAGGCCCTACGAGCAGTACTTC
>TRBJ2-3|NA|NA|TRBV6-1
CASSRGQGSDTQYF
TGTGCCAGCAGCCGGGGCCAGGGGTCAGATACGCAGTATTTT
>TRBJ1-5|NA|NA|TRBV6-5
CASSYSGGTNQPQHF
TGTGCCAGCAGTTACTCTGGGGGCACCAATCAGCCCCAGCATTTT
>TRBJ2-5|TRBD2|NA|TRBV4-2
CARSPGISGSSFGETQYF
TGTGCCAGGAGCCCGGGGATTAGCGGGAGTTCTTTCGGAGAGACCCAGTACTTC
>TRBJ2-1|TRBD1|NA|TRBV24-1
CATSQPLYTGQGSYNEQFF
TGTGCCACCAGTCAACCCCTCTACACGGGACAGGGCTCCTACAATGAGCAGTTCTTC
>TRBJ2-5|NA|NA|TRBV6-6
CASSYPMETQYF
TGTGCCAGCAGTTACCCCATGGAGACCCAGTACTTC
>TRBJ2-1|NA|many|TRBV20-1
CSARVGAYSYNEQFF
TGCAGTGCTAGAGTAGGCGCCTACTCCTACAATGAGCAGTTCTTC
>TRBJ2-2|TRBD2|many|TRBV7-9
CASSTPGSGRTGELFF
TGTGCCAGCAGCACCCCGGGAAGCGGGAGGACCGGGGAGCTGTTTTTT
>TRBJ2-7|NA|NA|TRBV28
CASGGDGFLSYEQYF
TGTGCCAGCGGAGGGGATGGGTTTTTGTCCTACGAGCAGTACTTC
>TRBJ2-3|TRBD1|NA|TRBV20-1
CSAPSFGVPGQGDPDTQYF
TGCAGTGCTCCCTCCTTTGGGGTCCCGGGACAGGGCGACCCAGATACGCAGTATTTT
>TRBJ2-2|TRBD2|NA|TRBV7-3
CASSSTLAANTGELFF
TGTGCCAGCAGCTCCACCCTAGCGGCGAACACCGGGGAGCTGTTTTTT
>TRBJ2-1|TRBD2|few|TRBV27
CASSLWTSLGFSKQFF
TGTGCCAGCAGTTTATGGACTAGCCTCGGGTTCAGTAAGCAGTTCTTC
>TRBJ1-1|NA|NA|TRBV5-3
CARMESGTEAFF
TGTGCCAGAATGGAGTCGGGCACTGAAGCTTTCTTT
>TRBJ2-1|NA|NA|TRBV12-3/TRBV12-4
CASSSLRVLYNEQFF
TGTGCCAGCAGTTCCCTCAGGGTTCTCTACAATGAGCAGTTCTTC
>TRBJ2-3|NA|many|TRBV12-3/TRBV12-4
CASSPGEGDTQYF
TGTGCCAGCAGTCCCGGAGAGGGAGATACGCAGTATTTT
>TRBJ2-3|NA|NA|TRBV20-1
CSARDAGAGTDTQYF
TGCAGTGCTAGAGATGCCGGGGCAGGCACAGATACGCAGTATTTT
>TRBJ1-1|NA|NA|TRBV20-1
CSARVGGVDTEAFF
TGCAGTGCTAGAGTCGGGGGCGTCGACACTGAAGCTTTCTTT
>TRBJ1-5|NA|NA|TRBV7-9
CASSLGAGAGGNQPQHF
TGTGCCAGCAGCTTAGGGGCAGGGGCGGGAGGCAATCAGCCCCAGCATTTT
>TRBJ2-3|TRBD2|NA|TRBV12-3/TRBV12-4
CASRISGNPDTQYF
TGTGCCAGCAGAATTAGCGGGAACCCAGATACGCAGTATTTT
>TRBJ2-1|TRBD2|NA|TRBV7-2
CASSPAGGGYEQFF
TGTGCCAGCAGCCCCGCGGGGGGCGGTTATGAGCAGTTCTTC
>TRBJ2-3|NA|few|TRBV29-1
CSVDLGRRTDTQYF
TGCAGCGTAGACCTGGGACGGCGCACAGATACGCAGTATTTT
>TRBJ2-2|TRBD1|NA|TRBV28
CASSSISSGTGEIGGELFF
TGTGCCAGCAGCTCCATCTCATCCGGGACAGGGGAGATAGGCGGGGAGCTGTTTTTT
>TRBJ2-1|TRBD2|NA|TRBV30
CAWILGGSSYNEQFF
TGTGCCTGGATTCTGGGCGGGAGCTCCTACAATGAGCAGTTCTTC
>TRBJ1-4|NA|many|TRBV4-1
CASSLRGEGKLFF
TGCGCCAGCAGCCTCCGAGGGGAGGGAAAACTGTTTTTT
>TRBJ2-1|NA|many|TRBV5-1
CASSQEYSYNEQFF
TGCGCCAGCAGCCAGGAGTACTCCTACAATGAGCAGTTCTTC
>TRBJ2-5|TRBD2|NA|TRBV10-3
CAISEPGLAQETQYF
TGTGCCATCAGTGAGCCGGGACTAGCCCAAGAGACCCAGTACTTC
>TRBJ1-2|NA|few|TRBV6-5
CASSIHRVGGGYTF
TGTGCCAGCAGTATACACAGGGTTGGGGGCGGCTACACCTTC
>TRBJ1-5|NA|few|TRBV5-1
CASKESPGPQEPQHF
TGCGCCAGTAAAGAATCACCGGGGCCTCAGGAGCCCCAGCATTTT
>TRBJ2-3|NA|NA|TRBV4-1
CASSHSLTGTWSDTQYF
TGCGCCAGCAGCCATTCCCTAACCGGGACTTGGAGCGATACGCAGTATTTT
>TRBJ1-6|NA|few|TRBV11-2
CASSLRVYGYSPLHF
TGTGCCAGCAGCTTACGTGTTTACGGATATTCACCCCTCCACTTT
>TRBJ1-5|TRBD1|NA|TRBV6-1
CASRRDRGGNQPQHF
TGTGCCAGCAGGAGAGACAGGGGGGGCAATCAGCCCCAGCATTTT
>TRBJ2-1|NA|NA|TRBV18
CASSRDQGSYNEQFF
TGTGCCAGCTCACGGGATCAGGGTTCCTACAATGAGCAGTTCTTC
>TRBJ2-7|NA|NA|TRBV7-6
CASSPGQGRFINYEQYF
TGTGCCAGCAGCCCCGGGCAGGGAAGGTTTATTAACTACGAGCAGTACTTC
>TRBJ1-2|NA|many|TRBV5-1
CASSLRRGQLANYGYTF
TGCGCCAGCAGCCTTCGAAGAGGACAGTTAGCTAACTATGGCTACACCTTC
>TRBJ2-7|NA|few|TRBV20-1
CSAQTGSYEQYF
TGCAGTGCTCAGACGGGGTCCTACGAGCAGTACTTC
>TRBJ2-1|NA|NA|TRBV5-1
CASSGALSGDEQFF
TGCGCCAGCAGCGGCGCCCTATCCGGCGATGAGCAGTTCTTC
>TRBJ1-2|NA|NA|TRBV5-1
CASSPLRNRMEYGYTF
TGCGCCAGCAGCCCCCTTCGGAACAGGATGGAGTATGGCTACACCTTC
>TRBJ1-5|TRBD1|NA|TRBV4-2
CASSTDRGSYQPQHF
TGTGCCAGCAGCACCGACAGGGGAAGTTATCAGCCCCAGCATTTT
>TRBJ1-4|NA|NA|TRBV7-6
CASSSFREGREKLFF
TGTGCCAGCAGCTCATTCAGGGAGGGAAGGGAAAAACTGTTTTTT
>TRBJ2-5|TRBD1|few|TRBV2
CASRGQGAQETQYF
TGTGCCAGCAGGGGACAGGGGGCGCAGGAGACCCAGTACTTC
>TRBJ2-7|TRBD1|NA|TRBV7-2
CASSVAGTGDYEQYF
TGTGCCAGCAGCGTTGCCGGGACAGGGGACTACGAGCAGTACTTC
>TRBJ1-2|NA|few|TRBV7-2
CASSLNRVAGYTF
TGTGCCAGCAGCTTAAACAGGGTGGCTGGCTACACCTTC
>TRBJ2-3|TRBD2|NA|TRBV18
CASYSGGTSDTQYF
TGTGCCAGCTATAGCGGGGGTACTTCAGATACGCAGTATTTT
>TRBJ1-1|NA|NA|TRBV19
CASGPMNTEAFF
TGTGCCAGTGGTCCGATGAACACTGAAGCTTTCTTT
>TRBJ2-7|NA|many|TRBV20-1
CSARGFSSYEQYF
TGCAGTGCTAGGGGCTTTAGCTCCTACGAGCAGTACTTC
>TRBJ2-5|TRBD2|NA|TRBV25-1
CASSGLAGGGETQYF
TGTGCCAGCAGTGGACTAGCGGGAGGCGGGGAGACCCAGTACTTC
>TRBJ2-2|NA|NA|TRBV5-1
CASSLGHTNTGELFF
TGCGCCAGCAGCTTGGGCCATACGAACACCGGGGAGCTGTTTTTT
>TRBJ1-4|NA|few|TRBV20-1
CSAVGYEKLFF
TGCAGTGCGGTAGGGTATGAAAAACTGTTTTTT
>TRBJ2-3|NA|few|TRBV6-2/TRBV6-3
CASSPPRDTDTQYF
TGTGCCAGCAGCCCACCCAGGGATACAGATACGCAGTATTTT
>TRBJ2-7|NA|NA|TRBV20-1
CSAGRSGTAVSYEQYF
TGCAGTGCTGGAAGATCCGGGACGGCTGTTTCCTACGAGCAGTACTTC
>TRBJ2-1|TRBD1|NA|TRBV20-1
CSASWDRAFTQNEQFF
TGCAGTGCTAGTTGGGACAGGGCATTTACCCAAAATGAGCAGTTCTTC
>TRBJ2-3|NA|NA|TRBV5-1
CASSLRYTDTQYF
TGCGCCAGCAGCTTGCGGTACACAGATACGCAGTATTTT
>TRBJ2-7|NA|NA|TRBV29-1
CSVVLPRSYEQYF
TGCAGCGTTGTGCTGCCCCGCTCCTACGAGCAGTACTTC